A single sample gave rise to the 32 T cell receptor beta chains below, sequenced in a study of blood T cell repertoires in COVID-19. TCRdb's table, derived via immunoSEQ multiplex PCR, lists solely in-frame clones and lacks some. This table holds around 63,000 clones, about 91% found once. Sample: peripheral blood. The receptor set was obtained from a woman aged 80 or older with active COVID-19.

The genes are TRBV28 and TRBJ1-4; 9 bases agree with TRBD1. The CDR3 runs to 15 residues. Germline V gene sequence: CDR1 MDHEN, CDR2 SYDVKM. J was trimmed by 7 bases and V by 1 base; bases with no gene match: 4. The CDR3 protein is CASSLSGTGSEKLFF. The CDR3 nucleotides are TGTGCCAGCAGTTTATCCGGGACAGGGAGTGAAAAACTGTTTTTT.

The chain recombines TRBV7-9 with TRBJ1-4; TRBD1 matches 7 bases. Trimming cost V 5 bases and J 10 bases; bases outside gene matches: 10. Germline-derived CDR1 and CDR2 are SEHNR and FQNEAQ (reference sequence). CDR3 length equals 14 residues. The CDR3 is CASSEPSGGGKLFF. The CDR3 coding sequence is TGTGCCAGCAGCGAACCGTCAGGGGGTGGAAAACTGTTTTTT.

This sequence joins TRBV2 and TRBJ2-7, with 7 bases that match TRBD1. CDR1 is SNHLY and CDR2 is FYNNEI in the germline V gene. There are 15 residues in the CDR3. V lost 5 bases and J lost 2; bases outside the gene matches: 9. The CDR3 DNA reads TGTGCCAGCAGTACCAGGGGGACAGCCGCCTACGAGCAGTACTTC. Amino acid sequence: CASSTRGTAAYEQYF.

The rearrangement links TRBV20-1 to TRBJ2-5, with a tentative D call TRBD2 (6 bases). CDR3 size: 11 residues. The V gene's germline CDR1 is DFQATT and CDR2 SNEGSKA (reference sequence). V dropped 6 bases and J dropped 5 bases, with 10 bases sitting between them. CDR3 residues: CSARLGETQYF. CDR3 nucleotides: TGCAGTGCCCGACTAGGGGAGACCCAGTACTTC.

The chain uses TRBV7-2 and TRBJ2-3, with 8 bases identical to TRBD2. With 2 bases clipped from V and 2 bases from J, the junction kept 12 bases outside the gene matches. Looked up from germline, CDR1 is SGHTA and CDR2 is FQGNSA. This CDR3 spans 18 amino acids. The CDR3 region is CASSLKPFGGGITDTQYF. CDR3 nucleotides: TGTGCCAGCAGCTTAAAACCGTTCGGCGGGGGGATCACAGATACGCAGTATTTT.

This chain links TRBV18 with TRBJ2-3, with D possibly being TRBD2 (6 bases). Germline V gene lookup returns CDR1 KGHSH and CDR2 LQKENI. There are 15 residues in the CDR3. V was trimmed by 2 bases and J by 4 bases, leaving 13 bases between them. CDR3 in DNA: TGTGCCAGCTCACCAACAGGAGGGAGTCCAGATACGCAGTATTTT. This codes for CASSPTGGSPDTQYF.

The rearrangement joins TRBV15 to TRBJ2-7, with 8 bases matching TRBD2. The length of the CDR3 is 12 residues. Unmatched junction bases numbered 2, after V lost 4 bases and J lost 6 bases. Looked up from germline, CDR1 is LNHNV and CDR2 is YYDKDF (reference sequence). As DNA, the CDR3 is TGTGCCACCAGCACCCGGGAGGGCGAGCAGTACTTC. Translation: CATSTREGEQYF.

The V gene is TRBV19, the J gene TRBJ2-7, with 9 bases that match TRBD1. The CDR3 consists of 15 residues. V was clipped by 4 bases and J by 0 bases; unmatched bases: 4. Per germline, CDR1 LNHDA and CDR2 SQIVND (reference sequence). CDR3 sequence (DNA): TGTGCCAGTAGTAAGGACAGGGGTCCCTCCTACGAGCAGTACTTC. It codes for CASSKDRGPSYEQYF.

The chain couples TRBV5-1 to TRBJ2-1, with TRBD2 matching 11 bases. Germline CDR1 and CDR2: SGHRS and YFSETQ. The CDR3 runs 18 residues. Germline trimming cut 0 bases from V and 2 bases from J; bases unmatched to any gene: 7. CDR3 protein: CASSLVPASGGTYNEQFF. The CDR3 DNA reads TGCGCCAGCAGCTTGGTCCCGGCTAGCGGGGGGACCTACAATGAGCAGTTCTTC.

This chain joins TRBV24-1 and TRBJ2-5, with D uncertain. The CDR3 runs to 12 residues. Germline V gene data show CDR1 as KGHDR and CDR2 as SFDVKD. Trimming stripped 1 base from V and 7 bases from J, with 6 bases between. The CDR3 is CATSDLRGTQYF. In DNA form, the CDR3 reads TGTGCCACCAGTGATTTAAGAGGGACCCAGTACTTC.

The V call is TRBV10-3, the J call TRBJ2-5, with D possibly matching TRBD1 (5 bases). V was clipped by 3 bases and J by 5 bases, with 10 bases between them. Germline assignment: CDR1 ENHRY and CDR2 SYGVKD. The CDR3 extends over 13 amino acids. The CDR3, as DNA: TGTGCCATCAGTGACAGGGTTGGGGAGACCCAGTACTTC. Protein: CAISDRVGETQYF.

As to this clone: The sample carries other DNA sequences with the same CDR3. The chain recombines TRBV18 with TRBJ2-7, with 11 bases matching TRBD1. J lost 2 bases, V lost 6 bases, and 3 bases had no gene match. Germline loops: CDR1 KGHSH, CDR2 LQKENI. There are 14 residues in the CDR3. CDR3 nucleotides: TGTGCCAGCTCGCCGGGACAGGGGGCCTACGAGCAGTACTTC. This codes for CASSPGQGAYEQYF.

In DNA, the CDR3 is TGTGCCTGGAGTGTATACGGTGAGCAGTTCTTC. Its protein is CAWSVYGEQFF. V is TRBV30 and J is TRBJ2-1; no reliable D call. The length of the CDR3 is 11 residues. V was clipped by 0 bases and J by 9 bases, with 6 bases between them. Germline lookup yields CDR1 GTSNPN and CDR2 SVGIG (reference sequence). Using reference TRBV30 and TRBJ2-1 for the parts outside the CDR3, the full variable domain is SQTIHQWPATLVQPVGSPLSLECTVEGTSNPNLYWYRQAAGRGLQLLFYSVGIGQISSEVPQNLSASRPQDRQFILSSKKLLLSDSGFYLCAWSVYGEQFFGPGTRLTVL.

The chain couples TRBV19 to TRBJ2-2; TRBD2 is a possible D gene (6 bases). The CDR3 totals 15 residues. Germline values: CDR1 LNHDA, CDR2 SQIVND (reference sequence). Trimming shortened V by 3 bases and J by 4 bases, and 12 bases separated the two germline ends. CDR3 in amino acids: CASSIWRGTTGELFF. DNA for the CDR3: TGTGCCAGTAGTATTTGGAGGGGAACCACCGGGGAGCTGTTTTTT. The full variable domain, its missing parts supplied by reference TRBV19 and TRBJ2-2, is DGGITQSPKYLFRKEGQNVTLSCEQNLNHDAMYWYRQDPGQGLRLIYYSQIVNDFQKGDIAEGYSVSREKKESFPLTVTSAQKNPTAFYLCASSIWRGTTGELFFGEGSRLTVL.

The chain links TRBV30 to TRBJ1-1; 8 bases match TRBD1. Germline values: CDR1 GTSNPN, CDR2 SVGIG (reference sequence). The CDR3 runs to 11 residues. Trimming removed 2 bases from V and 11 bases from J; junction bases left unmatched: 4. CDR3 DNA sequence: TGTGCCTGGAGTCGGACAGGGCAGGCTTTCTTT. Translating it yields CAWSRTGQAFF.

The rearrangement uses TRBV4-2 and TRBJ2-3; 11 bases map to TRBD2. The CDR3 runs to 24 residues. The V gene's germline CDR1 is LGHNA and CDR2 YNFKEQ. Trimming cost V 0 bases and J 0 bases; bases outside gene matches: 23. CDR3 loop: CASSQDPPALSRLAGFWSTDTQYF. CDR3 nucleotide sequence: TGTGCCAGCAGCCAAGATCCCCCGGCACTCAGCCGACTAGCGGGGTTCTGGAGCACAGATACGCAGTATTTT.

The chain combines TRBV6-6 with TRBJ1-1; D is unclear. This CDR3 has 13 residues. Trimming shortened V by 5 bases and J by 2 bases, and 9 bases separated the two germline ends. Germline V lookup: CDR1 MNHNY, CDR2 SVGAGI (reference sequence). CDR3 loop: CASSLTVNTEAFF. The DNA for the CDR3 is TGTGCCAGCAGTCTCACAGTAAACACTGAAGCTTTCTTT.

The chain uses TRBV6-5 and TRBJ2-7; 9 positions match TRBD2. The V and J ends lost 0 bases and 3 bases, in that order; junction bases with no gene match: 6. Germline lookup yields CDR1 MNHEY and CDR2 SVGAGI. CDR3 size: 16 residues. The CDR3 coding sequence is TGTGCCAGCAGTTACTCGAGTAGCGGGGGAGTCTACGAGCAGTACTTC. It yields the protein CASSYSSSGGVYEQYF.

The CDR3 here is CASRHRSRSSGEGEQYF. The CDR3 DNA is TGTGCCAGCAGACACAGGTCTAGGTCTAGCGGGGAGGGCGAGCAGTACTTC. J is TRBJ2-7 and V is TRBV27, with TRBD2 matching over 9 bases. The length of the CDR3 is 17 residues. V lost 6 bases and J lost 6; bases outside the gene matches: 18. Per germline, CDR1 MNHEY and CDR2 SMNVEV (reference sequence).

The CDR3 DNA is TGCGCCAGCAGCCAGATGACAGGGGGCTCTGGGGCCAACGTCCTGACTTTC. Protein sequence: CASSQMTGGSGANVLTF. The chain couples TRBV5-1 to TRBJ2-6; TRBD1 matches at 9 bases. Germline-derived CDR1 and CDR2 are SGHRS and YFSETQ. V lost 4 bases, J lost 0 bases, and 5 bases stayed unmatched. The CDR3 has 17 amino acids.

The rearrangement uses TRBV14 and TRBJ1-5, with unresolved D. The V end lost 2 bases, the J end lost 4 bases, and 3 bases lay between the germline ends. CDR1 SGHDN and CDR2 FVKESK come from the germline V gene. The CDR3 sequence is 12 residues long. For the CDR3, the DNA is TGTGCCAGCAGCCAACGGAATCAGCCCCAGCATTTT. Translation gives CASSQRNQPQHF.

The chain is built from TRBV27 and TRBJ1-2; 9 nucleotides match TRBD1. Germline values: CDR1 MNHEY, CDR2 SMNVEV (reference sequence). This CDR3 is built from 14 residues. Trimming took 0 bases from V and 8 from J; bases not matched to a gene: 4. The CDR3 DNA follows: TGTGCCAGCAGTTTATCCAATACAGGGGGCGGCTACACCTTC. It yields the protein CASSLSNTGGGYTF.

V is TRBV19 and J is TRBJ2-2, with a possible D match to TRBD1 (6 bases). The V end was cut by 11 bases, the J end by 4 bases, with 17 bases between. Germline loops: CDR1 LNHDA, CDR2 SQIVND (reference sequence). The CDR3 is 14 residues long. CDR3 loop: CAGSRDTSTGELFF. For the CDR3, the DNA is TGTGCCGGATCTCGGGACACCTCCACCGGGGAGCTGTTTTTT.

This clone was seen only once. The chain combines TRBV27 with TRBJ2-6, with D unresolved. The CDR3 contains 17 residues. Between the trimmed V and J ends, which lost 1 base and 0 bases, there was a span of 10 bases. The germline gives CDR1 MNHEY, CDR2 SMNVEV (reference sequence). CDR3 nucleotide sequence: TGTGCCAGCAGTTTATACCGCTTACACTCTGGGGCCAACGTCCTGACTTTC. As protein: CASSLYRLHSGANVLTF.

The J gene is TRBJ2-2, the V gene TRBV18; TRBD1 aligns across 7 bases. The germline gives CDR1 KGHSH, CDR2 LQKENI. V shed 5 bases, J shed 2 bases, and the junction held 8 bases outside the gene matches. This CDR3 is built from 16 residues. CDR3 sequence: CASSSTTGPNTGELFF. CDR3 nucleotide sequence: TGTGCCAGCTCATCCACGACAGGGCCCAACACCGGGGAGCTGTTTTTT. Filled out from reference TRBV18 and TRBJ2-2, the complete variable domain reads NAGVMQNPRHLVRRRGQEARLRCSPMKGHSHVYWYRQLPEEGLKFMVYLQKENIIDESGMPKERFSAEFPKEGPSILRIQQVVRGDSAAYFCASSSTTGPNTGELFFGEGSRLTVL.

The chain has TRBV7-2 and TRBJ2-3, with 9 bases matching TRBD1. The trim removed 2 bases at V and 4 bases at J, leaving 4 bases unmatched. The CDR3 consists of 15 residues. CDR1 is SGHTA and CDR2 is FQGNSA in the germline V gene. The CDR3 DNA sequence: TGTGCCAGCAGCTTAAACAGGGGGCGCCCAGATACGCAGTATTTT. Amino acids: CASSLNRGRPDTQYF.

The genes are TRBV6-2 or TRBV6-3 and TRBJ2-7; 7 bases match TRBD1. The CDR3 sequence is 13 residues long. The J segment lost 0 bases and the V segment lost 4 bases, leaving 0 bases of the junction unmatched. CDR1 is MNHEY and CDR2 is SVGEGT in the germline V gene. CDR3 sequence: CASSWDSSYEQYF. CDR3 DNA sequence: TGTGCCAGCAGTTGGGACAGCTCCTACGAGCAGTACTTC.

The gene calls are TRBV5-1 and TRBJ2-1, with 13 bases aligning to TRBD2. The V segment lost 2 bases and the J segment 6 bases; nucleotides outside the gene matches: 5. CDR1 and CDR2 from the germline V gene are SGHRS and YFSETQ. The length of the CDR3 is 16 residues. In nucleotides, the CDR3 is TGCGCCAGCAGCTTAACTAGCGGGGGGGCAGGCAATGAGCAGTTCTTC. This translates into CASSLTSGGAGNEQFF.

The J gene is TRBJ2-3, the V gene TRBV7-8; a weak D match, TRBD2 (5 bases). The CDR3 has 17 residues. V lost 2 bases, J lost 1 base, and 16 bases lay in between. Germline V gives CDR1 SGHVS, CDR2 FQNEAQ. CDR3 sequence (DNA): TGTGCCAGCAGCTTACTCGAGGTAGCGTGGGGCACAGATACGCAGTATTTT. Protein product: CASSLLEVAWGTDTQYF.

In DNA form, the CDR3 reads TGTGCCAGCAGGCCGATGGGGGGAGCTAATGAAAAACTGTTTTTT. Its translation: CASRPMGGANEKLFF. The chain is built from TRBV7-2 and TRBJ1-4; possible D gene TRBD1, 5 bases. CDR3 size: 15 residues. The V gene's germline CDR1 is SGHTA and CDR2 FQGNSA. The V end was cut by 6 bases, the J end by 3 bases, with 14 bases between.

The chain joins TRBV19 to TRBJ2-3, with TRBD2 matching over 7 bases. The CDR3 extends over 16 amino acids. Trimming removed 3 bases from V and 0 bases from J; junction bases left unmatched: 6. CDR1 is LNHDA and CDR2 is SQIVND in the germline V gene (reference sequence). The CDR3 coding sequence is TGTGCCAGTAGTATCGTGACTAGCCGTAGCACAGATACGCAGTATTTT. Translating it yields CASSIVTSRSTDTQYF.

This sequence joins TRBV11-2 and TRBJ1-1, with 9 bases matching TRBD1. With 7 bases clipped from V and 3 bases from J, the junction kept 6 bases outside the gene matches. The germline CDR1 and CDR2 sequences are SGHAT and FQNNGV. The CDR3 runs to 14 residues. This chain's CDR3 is CASILRQGDTEAFF. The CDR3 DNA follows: TGTGCCAGCATCCTGAGACAGGGGGACACTGAAGCTTTCTTT.